The 21 T cell receptor beta chains listed next were all sequenced from one sample in a study of cytomegalovirus exposure and HLA in healthy donors. Repertoires were generated with immunoSEQ multiplex PCR, while TCRdb's copy carries only in-frame clones and drops some. Of fewer than 250,000 clones in the sample, over 80% were seen once. Sequenced input: PBMCs. Receptors originate from a young woman in good health and CMV-seronegative.

This chain links TRBV6-6 with TRBJ2-1; tentatively, D is TRBD1 or TRBD2 (5 bases each). The length of the CDR3 is 16 residues. Germline CDR1 and CDR2: MNHNY and SVGAGI (reference sequence). Deletions cut 2 bases from V and 5 bases from J, with 16 bases between. CDR3 DNA: TGTGCCAGCAGTTACCGTCTCCGAGGGGCAGACAATGAGCAGTTCTTC. As protein: CASSYRLRGADNEQFF.

Here the CDR3 DNA reads TGTGCCAGCAGCTTAGCAGCAGGGGGCGCTTGGGGCTACACCTTC. Protein product: CASSLAAGGAWGYTF. The chain joins TRBV7-2 to TRBJ1-2, with 8 nucleotides matching TRBD1. The germline gives CDR1 SGHTA, CDR2 FQGNSA. This CDR3 is 15 amino acids long. V lost 0 bases, J lost 8 bases, and 8 bases stayed unmatched.

The chain combines TRBV7-6 with TRBJ2-7; 9 bases line up with TRBD1. The CDR3 length is 17 residues. V was clipped by 3 bases and J by 3 bases; unmatched bases: 12. Germline-derived CDR1 and CDR2 are SGHVS and FNYEAQ. CDR3 bases: TGTGCCAGCAGCTTGGGAGGCGGGACAGGGTTTGGCTACGAGCAGTACTTC. This translates into CASSLGGGTGFGYEQYF.

V usage is TRBV6-5 and J usage is TRBJ2-7, with 7 positions matching TRBD2. After removal of 5 bases from V and 6 bases from J, the junction contained 13 bases not matched to a gene. From germline, CDR1 is MNHEY and CDR2 SVGAGI. This CDR3 comprises 15 residues. For the CDR3, the DNA is TGTGCCAGCAGTCCCCTCTGGCTAGCGGTATCCGAGCAGTACTTC. It yields the protein CASSPLWLAVSEQYF.

The V gene is TRBV30, the J gene TRBJ1-3; no firm D call. V lost 1 base and J 2 bases, leaving 9 bases between the germline ends. The germline V gene encodes CDR1 GTSNPN and CDR2 SVGIG (reference sequence). CDR3 length equals 14 residues. CDR3: CAWSARFAGNTIYF. DNA of the CDR3: TGTGCCTGGAGTGCACGGTTTGCTGGAAACACCATATATTTT.

The chain recombines TRBV9 with TRBJ2-1; D is uncertain. The CDR3 spans 11 residues. Germline lookup yields CDR1 SGDLS and CDR2 YYNGEE. The V and J ends lost 3 bases and 8 bases respectively, with 6 bases between them. CDR3 nucleotide sequence: TGTGCCAGCAGCGGGCTAGATGAGCAGTTCTTC. Its protein product is CASSGLDEQFF.

This chain connects TRBV2 to TRBJ2-4; D tentatively reads TRBD1 or TRBD2 (5 bases each). The CDR3 sequence is 17 residues long. Trimming took 4 bases from V and 10 from J, leaving 26 bases between them. Per germline, CDR1 SNHLY and CDR2 FYNNEI. DNA of the CDR3: TGTGCCAGCAGTGGGCGGCCGGGCCTCGAGGGGTTTGAGATTCAGTACTTC. It yields the protein CASSGRPGLEGFEIQYF.

The V gene is TRBV29-1, the J gene TRBJ2-7; D perhaps matches TRBD2 (6 bases). Looked up from germline, CDR1 is SQVTM and CDR2 is ANQGSEA. The CDR3 has 15 residues. V shed 0 bases and J shed 3 bases, with 15 bases lying between them. CDR3 DNA sequence: TGCAGCGTTGAAGAGAAGGCGGGGCCGAACTACGAGCAGTACTTC. Its protein is CSVEEKAGPNYEQYF.

This chain links TRBV6-5 with TRBJ1-1; no firm D call. The germline CDR1 and CDR2 sequences are MNHEY and SVGAGI. V lost 2 bases and J 10 bases, leaving 11 bases between the germline ends. The CDR3 contains 12 residues. The CDR3 region is CASSYGRGVAFF. CDR3 DNA: TGTGCCAGCAGTTACGGCCGCGGGGTAGCTTTCTTT.

This chain connects TRBV6-5 to TRBJ2-5; TRBD2 aligns across 13 bases. Germline CDR1 reads MNHEY; CDR2 reads SVGAGI. The V and J ends lost 2 bases and 5 bases, in that order; junction bases with no gene match: 5. This CDR3 is 16 amino acids long. The DNA for the CDR3 is TGTGCCAGCAGTTACCGGGGACTAGCGGGGTCGGAGACCCAGTACTTC. It encodes CASSYRGLAGSETQYF.

This chain joins TRBV28 and TRBJ1-5, with 7 bases matching TRBD1. The CDR3 is 14 residues long. Germline CDR1 MDHEN, CDR2 SYDVKM. V lost 6 bases to trimming and J lost 10 bases; unmatched junction nucleotides: 12. The CDR3 coding sequence is TGTGCCAGCAGCGCCGGGACAGTCTCTCAACCCCAGCATTTT. This translates into CASSAGTVSQPQHF.

The chain recombines TRBV2 with TRBJ1-1, with D maybe TRBD1 (5 bases). V was shortened by 1 base and J by 4 bases, with 13 bases between the two germline ends. Germline loops: CDR1 SNHLY, CDR2 FYNNEI. The length of the CDR3 is 15 residues. This CDR3 is CASSEGIGAGTEAFF. DNA for the CDR3: TGTGCCAGCAGTGAAGGTATAGGGGCCGGCACTGAAGCTTTCTTT.

J is TRBJ1-2 and V is TRBV5-4; D is unresolved. The CDR3 consists of 14 residues. Trimming cost V 0 bases and J 8 bases, with 14 bases left between them. From germline, CDR1 is SGHNT and CDR2 YYREEE (reference sequence). CDR3 amino acids: CASSLARPTGGYTF. CDR3 in DNA: TGTGCCAGCAGCTTGGCGCGACCCACGGGGGGCTACACCTTC.

The chain combines TRBV29-1 with TRBJ2-7; the D gene is possibly TRBD1 (6 bases). This CDR3 contains 12 residues. The germline V gene has CDR1 SQVTM and CDR2 ANQGSEA. V lost 7 bases, J lost 2 bases, and 12 bases lay in between. CDR3 region: CSAETGTYEQYF. In DNA form, the CDR3 reads TGCAGCGCCGAGACAGGAACCTACGAGCAGTACTTC.

V is TRBV25-1 and J is TRBJ2-3; D is possibly TRBD1 (5 bases). CDR1 and CDR2 (germline): MGHDK, SYGVNS. CDR3 length: 14 amino acids. V was pared by 3 bases and J by 7 bases, with 14 bases between. In DNA, the CDR3 is TGTGCCAGCAGTGAGGCAGGGTCTCGCAATACGCAGTATTTT. This encodes CASSEAGSRNTQYF.

The chain has TRBV28 and TRBJ1-1, with D tentatively TRBD1 (6 bases). Germline-derived CDR1 and CDR2 are MDHEN and SYDVKM. The CDR3 runs to 12 residues. V dropped 10 bases and J dropped 4 bases, with 13 bases sitting between them. CDR3 in amino acids: CATQRGSTEAFF. The CDR3 DNA reads TGTGCCACCCAAAGGGGGAGCACTGAAGCTTTCTTT.

This chain links TRBV5-1 with TRBJ2-7, with 8 bases identical to TRBD1. CDR1 is SGHRS and CDR2 is YFSETQ in the germline V gene. The V segment lost 0 bases and the J segment 5 bases; nucleotides outside the gene matches: 4. The CDR3 sequence is 14 residues long. The CDR3 nucleotides read TGCGCCAGCAGCTTGGTGGCAGGGGGCAACGAGCAGTACTTC. Encoded protein: CASSLVAGGNEQYF.

Only one count was recorded for this clone. The chain is built from TRBV11-2 and TRBJ1-1; D unclear. The CDR3 length is 14 residues. V lost 7 bases and J 1 base, leaving 13 bases between the germline ends. Germline loops: CDR1 SGHAT, CDR2 FQNNGV. CDR3 region: CASTPVWGNTEAFF. As DNA, the CDR3 is TGTGCCAGCACCCCGGTTTGGGGGAACACTGAAGCTTTCTTT.

V gene TRBV11-1 combines with J gene TRBJ2-7; 7 positions agree with TRBD2. Germline values: CDR1 SGHAT, CDR2 FQDESV (reference sequence). The CDR3 loop spans 16 amino acids. Trimming cost V 4 bases and J 3 bases; bases outside gene matches: 12. The CDR3 loop is CASSWAQGAGIYEQYF. CDR3 bases: TGTGCCAGCAGCTGGGCCCAGGGAGCGGGAATCTACGAGCAGTACTTC.

The chain combines TRBV29-1 with TRBJ2-1; perhaps TRBD2 as D (6 bases). CDR3 size: 14 residues. V was cut by 8 bases and J by 6 bases, with 20 bases left in between. Germline V gene lookup returns CDR1 SQVTM and CDR2 ANQGSEA. CDR3 in DNA: TGCAGCCATCCCACCTCTAGCGTGACCAATGAGCAGTTCTTC. Translation: CSHPTSSVTNEQFF.

The V and J genes are TRBV13 and TRBJ1-5; 12 bases match TRBD1. CDR3 length: 15 residues. Germline CDR1 is PRHDT and CDR2 is FYEKMQ (reference sequence). J gave up 4 bases and V 4 bases, and 2 bases lay outside the gene matches. The CDR3 bases are TGTGCCAGCAGCTGGGGACAGGGGGCGAATCAGCCCCAGCATTTT. It encodes CASSWGQGANQPQHF. The variable domain in full, completed from reference TRBV13 and TRBJ1-5, reads AAGVIQSPRHLIKEKRETATLKCYPIPRHDTVYWYQQGPGQDPQFLISFYEKMQSDKGSIPDRFSAQQFSDYHSELNMSSLELGDSALYFCASSWGQGANQPQHFGDGTRLSIL.